This T cell receptor (beta chain) was documented in a study of blood T cell repertoires in COVID-19. Study in general: Specimens from acute and convalescent COVID-19 originated in the United States, Italy and Spain. Nucleic acid was either cDNA or gDNA, and it came from T cells, B-cell-depleted T cells, or PBMCs.

Original processing methods: Cell counts per sample came from amplifying reference gene primers. Libraries were prepared by immunoSEQ multiplex PCR; TCRdb keeps only in-frame clonotypes and omits some of them. The D gene and trimming were derived from the DNA, and the V and J assignments and clone size from that table. This table holds about 76,000 clones, 90% found once. The clonotype was recovered from a woman in her 50s in a cohort sampled during active COVID-19. The material sequenced was peripheral blood.

The DNA of the CDR3 is TGTGCCAGCAGCTTAGAACAGGGTGACACTGAAGCTTTCTTT. It is translated as CASSLEQGDTEAFF. The chain employs TRBV5-6 and TRBJ1-1, with D perhaps matching TRBD1 (6 bases). CDR3 length equals 14 residues. Trimming stripped 2 bases from V and 3 bases from J, with 11 bases between. Germline-derived CDR1 and CDR2 are SGHDT and YYEEEE. The entire variable domain, with the rest obtained from reference TRBV5-6 and TRBJ1-1, is as follows: DAGVTQSPTHLIKTRGQQVTLRCSPKSGHDTVSWYQQALGQGPQFIFQYYEEEERQRGNFPDRFSGHQFPNYSSELNVNALLLGDSALYLCASSLEQGDTEAFFGQGTRLTVV.